This T cell receptor beta chain was identified in a study of T cells after yellow fever vaccination. The CDR3 consists of 14 residues. Trimming pared 5 bases from V and 6 bases from J, leaving 15 bases between. CDR1 and CDR2 from the germline V gene are SGHNT and YYREEE (reference sequence). In TCRdb, the 5' RACE reads were re-called with MiXCR into one record per CDR3 protein. Of 200,000 to 300,000 distinct CDR3 sequences in the sample, less than 9% were seen once. Specimen: CD4+ T cells sorted from PBMCs, collected 15 days after the yellow fever booster vaccination. The TCR originated in a man aged 25-40 years who received the YFV17D yellow fever vaccine. This rearrangement joins TRBV5-4 to TRBJ2-1, with D possibly being TRBD1 or TRBD2 (5 bases each). CDR3 loop: CASSGSGQINEQFF. Written as DNA, the CDR3 is TGTGCCAGCAGTGGGTCGGGGCAGATCAATGAGCAGTTCTTC.